Presented here are 11 T cell receptor beta chains from one specimen sequenced in a study of blood T cell repertoires in COVID-19. Produced via immunoSEQ multiplex PCR; TCRdb's table is partial and in-frame only. The sample shows about 52,000 clones, 65% to 85% of them seen only once. Specimen: peripheral blood. The receptors were gathered from a woman at least 80 years old with COVID-19, enrolled during active disease.

This clone was picked up one time. This chain joins TRBV6-5 and TRBJ2-7; 7 positions agree with TRBD2. This CDR3 contains 15 residues. Germline CDR1 and CDR2: MNHEY and SVGAGI. The trim removed 4 bases at V and 6 bases at J, leaving 12 bases unmatched. DNA for the CDR3: TGTGCCAGCAGTTCTGTAAGGGAGGGCCTTGGCGAGCAGTACTTC. Amino acid sequence: CASSSVREGLGEQYF.

The rearrangement joins TRBV4-1 to TRBJ2-1; no firm D call. Germline CDR1 is MGHRA and CDR2 is YSYEKL. Trimming removed 3 bases at V and 4 bases at J, with 10 bases between. The CDR3 sequence is 14 residues long. CDR3 region: CASSQPIRYNEQFF. As DNA, the CDR3 is TGCGCCAGCAGCCAGCCCATCCGGTACAATGAGCAGTTCTTC.

The chain couples TRBV21-1 to TRBJ1-5. TRBV21-1 is a pseudogene locus. This CDR3 has 16 residues. This CDR3 reads CASSFPGILENQPQHF. The CDR3 bases are TGTGCCAGCAGCTTTCCCGGGATCTTGGAAAATCAGCCCCAGCATTTT.

The CDR3 here is CASSDAGESDTQYF. In nucleotides, the CDR3 is TGTGCCAGCAGTGATGCGGGAGAATCAGATACGCAGTATTTT. The gene calls are TRBV6-1 and TRBJ2-3; 7 nucleotides align to TRBD2. CDR1 MNHNS and CDR2 SASEGT come from the germline V gene. This CDR3 has 14 amino acids. V lost 3 bases, J lost 4 bases, and 4 bases stayed unmatched.

The chain joins TRBV5-1 to TRBJ2-7; 7 nucleotides align to TRBD1. V gave up 5 bases and J gave up 3 bases; unmatched junction bases: 5. The V gene's germline CDR1 is SGHRS and CDR2 YFSETQ. This CDR3 is built from 13 residues. CDR3 coding DNA: TGCGCCAGCAGTAGACAGGGTGACTACGAGCAGTACTTC. As protein: CASSRQGDYEQYF.

This chain connects TRBV6-1 to TRBJ2-1; a possible D gene is TRBD1 (6 bases). The CDR3 loop spans 16 amino acids. The V and J ends lost 2 bases and 5 bases respectively, with 16 bases between them. Germline assignment: CDR1 MNHNS and CDR2 SASEGT. The CDR3 DNA follows: TGTGCCAGCAGTGAACTTGGGGGCTGGTCGGACAATGAGCAGTTCTTC. As protein: CASSELGGWSDNEQFF.

The chain uses TRBV4-1 and TRBJ2-5; unclear D gene. The CDR3 runs 14 residues. V lost 6 bases, J lost 5 bases, and 16 bases lay in between. Germline V lookup: CDR1 MGHRA, CDR2 YSYEKL. The CDR3 DNA reads TGCGCCAGCAGAGCAAGTGGTCTATCGGAGACCCAGTACTTC. This encodes CASRASGLSETQYF.

The rearrangement links TRBV30 to TRBJ2-1; D perhaps matches TRBD2 (6 bases). V shed 0 bases and J shed 7 bases, with 22 bases lying between them. This CDR3 has 17 amino acids. Germline V gene sequence: CDR1 GTSNPN, CDR2 SVGIG (reference sequence). The CDR3 sequence: CAWSVRSLARETNEQFF. As DNA, the CDR3 is TGTGCCTGGAGTGTACGCTCACTAGCCCGGGAGACGAATGAGCAGTTCTTC.

This chain connects TRBV2 to TRBJ2-4; tentatively, D is TRBD1 (5 bases). Per the germline V gene, CDR1 is SNHLY and CDR2 is FYNNEI. The CDR3 covers 15 residues. V was pared by 6 bases and J by 0 bases, with 12 bases between. CDR3: CASSQDKLAKNIQYF. The CDR3 DNA reads as TGTGCCAGCAGCCAGGACAAACTAGCCAAAAACATTCAGTACTTC.

V usage is TRBV6-2 or TRBV6-3 and J usage is TRBJ2-7; 9 nucleotides line up with TRBD1. Germline values: CDR1 MNHEY, CDR2 SVGEGT. CDR3 length equals 16 residues. Trimming removed 4 bases from V and 5 bases from J; junction bases left unmatched: 12. The CDR3 region has the DNA TGTGCCAGCAGTTCTCATCCGGGACAGGGTCCCCACGAGCAGTACTTC. This sequence encodes CASSSHPGQGPHEQYF.

There are a few counts of this clone. The genes are TRBV7-8 and TRBJ2-1; D perhaps matches TRBD2 (6 bases). V lost 4 bases, J lost 4 bases, and 17 bases lay in between. The CDR3 covers 16 residues. Germline loops: CDR1 SGHVS, CDR2 FQNEAQ. The DNA for the CDR3 is TGTGCCAGCAGCTGGCGGGACCCCACTGGGTACAATGAGCAGTTCTTC. Encoded protein: CASSWRDPTGYNEQFF. The entire variable domain, with the rest obtained from reference TRBV7-8 and TRBJ2-1, is as follows: GAGVSQSPRYKVAKRGQDVALRCDPISGHVSLFWYQQALGQGPEFLTYFQNEAQLDKSGLPSDRFFAERPEGSVSTLKIQRTQQEDSAVYLCASSWRDPTGYNEQFFGPGTRLTVL.